Listed below are T cell receptor beta chains from one sample, sequenced in a study of graft-versus-host responses after intestinal transplantation. Generated by immunoSEQ multiplex PCR, the TCRdb table keeps only in-frame clones and is missing some. This sample yields some 24,000 clones, of which 35% to 50% are seen a single time; approximately 0.7% belongs to the top ten. Source: alloreactive CD4+ T cells from a mixed lymphocyte reaction culture, taken before intestinal transplant. All receptors come from a human patient who received an intestinal transplant. The conserved cysteine and the conserved F or W are not part of the CDR3 here.

j_call v_call cdr3_aa
TRBJ2-5 TRBV7-9 ASSLGVTGRETQY
TRBJ2-5 TRBV5-1 ASSLAEGGPWETQY
TRBJ1-1 TRBV30 AWKKGATEAF
TRBJ2-4 TRBV9 ASSREPKNIQY
TRBJ1-1 TRBV6-1 ASSPSTMATTEAF
TRBJ2-3 TRBV5-1 ASSRTSGETDTQY
TRBJ2-5 TRBV29-1 SVEVYRETQY
TRBJ2-1 TRBV11-2 ASTRLASNEQF
TRBJ1-1 TRBV7-9 ASSLSGYGNTEAF
TRBJ1-1 TRBV30 AWSPLSGRNTEAF
TRBJ2-3 TRBV6-5 ASTGLAGGTDTQY
TRBJ2-1 TRBV5-6 ASSWTGNAFNEQF
TRBJ2-7 TRBV19 ASSPYGVPYEQY
TRBJ2-7 TRBV6-5 ASSRTGVHEQY
TRBJ2-2 TRBV5-8 ASSLEGVYGELF
TRBJ2-3 TRBV11-3 ASSLEGGIFDTQY
TRBJ1-2 TRBV19 ASSGQQGDYGYT
TRBJ1-6 TRBV6-1 ASSYRQSPSPLH
TRBJ1-6 TRBV19 ASSRRATGGSSPLH
TRBJ2-7 TRBV4-1 ASSQDEYGSGTGSYEQY
TRBJ1-1 TRBV6-5 ASSARRDKAF
TRBJ1-1 TRBV6-5 ASRNRNGAAEAF
TRBJ1-2 TRBV19 ASSRNSQDYGYT
TRBJ1-2 TRBV30 AWRLSPAYGYT
TRBJ2-7 TRBV5-8 ASSLAGYSYEQY
TRBJ1-2 TRBV5-6 ASSPTGGGYT
TRBJ2-7 TRBV7-2 ASSFSGYEQY
TRBJ1-2 TRBV6-5 ASSYISGYGYT
TRBJ2-7 TRBV11-2 ASSLTGGAFEQY
TRBJ2-6 TRBV28 ASGRGSGANVLT
TRBJ2-2 TRBV7-7 ASSRQAGELF
TRBJ1-6 TRBV2 AVHRGHNSPLH
TRBJ1-2 TRBV2 ASSRQGANYGYT